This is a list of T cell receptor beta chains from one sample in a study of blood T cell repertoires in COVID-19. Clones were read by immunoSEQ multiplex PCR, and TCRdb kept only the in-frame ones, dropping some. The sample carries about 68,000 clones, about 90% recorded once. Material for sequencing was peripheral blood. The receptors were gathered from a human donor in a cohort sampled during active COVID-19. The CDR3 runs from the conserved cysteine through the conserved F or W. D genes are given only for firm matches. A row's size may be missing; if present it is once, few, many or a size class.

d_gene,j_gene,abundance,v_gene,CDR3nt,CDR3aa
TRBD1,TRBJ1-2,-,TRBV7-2,TGTGCCAGCAGCTTAACACAGGGGAACTATGGCTACACCTTC,CASSLTQGNYGYTF
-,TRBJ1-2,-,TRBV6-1,TGTGCCAGCAGTGAAGCCTCGGTCAGGAGGGGTGGCTACACCTTC,CASSEASVRRGGYTF
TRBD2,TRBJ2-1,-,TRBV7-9,TGTGCCAGCAGCGCAGGACTAGCGGGGGCCTCGGTCGAGTGGAGGTTCTTC,CASSAGLAGASVEWRFF
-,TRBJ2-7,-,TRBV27,TGTGCCAGCAGTCCGGTGAGGATCCTCCCTGGTGGCTACGAGCAGTACTTC,CASSPVRILPGGYEQYF
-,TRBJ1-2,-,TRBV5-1,TGCGCCAGCAGCTTGGCCGTAGCGGAAACCTATGGCTACACCTTC,CASSLAVAETYGYTF
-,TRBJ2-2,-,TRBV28,TGTGCCAGCAGTTTAGGCCCCTTCCAGGGGTTGAGCGGGGAGCTGTTTTTT,CASSLGPFQGLSGELFF
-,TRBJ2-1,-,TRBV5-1,TGCGCCAGCAGCTTGATGAGCCAGGGTGAGCAGTTCTTC,CASSLMSQGEQFF
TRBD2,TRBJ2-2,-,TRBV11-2,TGTGCCAGCAGCACCCTAGCGGGGCAAAACACCGGGGAGCTGTTTTTT,CASSTLAGQNTGELFF
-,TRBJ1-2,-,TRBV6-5,TGTGCCAGCAGCCCCCAGCCCACAGGGAATGGCTACACCTTC,CASSPQPTGNGYTF
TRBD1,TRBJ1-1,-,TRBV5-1,TGCGCCAGCAGCTTGGGATCAGGGGGAATGAACACTGAAGCTTTCTTT,CASSLGSGGMNTEAFF
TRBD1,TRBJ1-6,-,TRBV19,TGTGCCAGTAGTAGTCTTCTACCGGGACAGAGTAGGCGCTATAATTCACCCCTCCACTTT,CASSSLLPGQSRRYNSPLHF
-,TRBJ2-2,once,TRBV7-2,TGTGCCAGCACTAAGACAGAGGCCGGGGAGCTGTTTTTT,CASTKTEAGELFF
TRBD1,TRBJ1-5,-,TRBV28,TGTGCCAGCAGCTTAACAGGGGTCCAGCCCCAGCATTTT,CASSLTGVQPQHF
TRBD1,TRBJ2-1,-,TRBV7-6,TGTGCCAGCAGCTCCCGACAGGGGAGAAATGAGCAGTTCTTC,CASSSRQGRNEQFF
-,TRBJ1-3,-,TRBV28,TGTGCCAGCAGTCTAAGCTCTGGAAACACCATATATTTT,CASSLSSGNTIYF
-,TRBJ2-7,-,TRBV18,TGTGCCAGCTCACCACCGGTCGCCCTCCGGGCCTACGAGCAGTACTTC,CASSPPVALRAYEQYF
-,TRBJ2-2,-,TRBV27,TGTGCCAGCAGTTTGGAGGGGAACGGGGAGCTGTTTTTT,CASSLEGNGELFF
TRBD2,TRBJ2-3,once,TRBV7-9,TGTGCCAGCAGCTCACAGACCCGACTAGCGGGAGGAGACGATACGCAGTATTTT,CASSSQTRLAGGDDTQYF
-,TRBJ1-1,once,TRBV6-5,TGTGCCAGCATTCAACGGGGTGGCACTGAAGCTTTCTTT,CASIQRGGTEAFF
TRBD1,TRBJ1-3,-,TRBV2,TGTGCCAGCAGTGACGCACAGGGGAGAAACACCATATATTTT,CASSDAQGRNTIYF
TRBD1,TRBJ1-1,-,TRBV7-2,TGTGCCAGCAGCTTAAAGGGGGCGAAAACTGAAGCTTTCTTT,CASSLKGAKTEAFF
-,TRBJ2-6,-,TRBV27,TGTGCCAGCAGTTCCCCCCCCAGGGCTGGGGCCAACGTCCTGACTTTC,CASSSPPRAGANVLTF